The rows below give T cell receptor beta chains drawn from one sample of a study of blood T cell repertoires in COVID-19. Assay used: immunoSEQ multiplex PCR; TCRdb lists only in-frame clones, some missing. The sample has roughly 30,000 clones; over 75% are singletons. The specimen was peripheral blood. These receptor sequences come from a man in his sixties or seventies with active COVID-19. Both conserved end residues are part of each CDR3. D genes are given only for firm matches. Clone size appears in some rows only: once, few, many, or a class for an expanded clone.

>-|-|TRBJ1-1|TRBV5-5
TGTGCCAGCAGCTTGGATGATCAGGGGTTTTGGAACACTGAAGCTTTCTTT
CASSLDDQGFWNTEAFF
>-|-|TRBJ2-3|TRBV5-6
TGTGCCAGCAGCTTGGGAGGGCCAGATACGCAGTATTTT
CASSLGGPDTQYF
>-|-|TRBJ1-1|TRBV2
TGTGCCAGCACCGCGGGCCAGAACACTGAAGCTTTCTTT
CASTAGQNTEAFF
>-|TRBD2|TRBJ2-2|TRBV5-1
TGCGCCAGCAGCGGCGGGGGGTTAAACACCGGGGAGCTGTTTTTT
CASSGGGLNTGELFF
>-|-|TRBJ2-7|TRBV19
TGTGCCAGTAGTATAGACAGGCTCCTCTACGAGCAGTACTTC
CASSIDRLLYEQYF
>-|-|TRBJ2-3|TRBV27
TGTGCCAGCAGTTTAAGCAGGAGGGCAACAGATACGCAGTATTTT
CASSLSRRATDTQYF
>-|TRBD1|TRBJ1-5|TRBV27
TGTGCCAGCAGTTTCAGGGGGCGGTTATATCAGCCCCAGCATTTT
CASSFRGRLYQPQHF
>-|-|TRBJ2-2|TRBV6-5
TGTGCCAGCAGCGTCTTATTCCCTCCCGGGGAGCTGTTTTTT
CASSVLFPPGELFF
>-|-|TRBJ1-2|TRBV2
TGTGCCAGCACAGGGCAGGATCGCGAAAGTGGCTACACCTTC
CASTGQDRESGYTF
>-|-|TRBJ2-1|TRBV10-3
TGTGCCACCCGACAGATCAATGAGCAGTTCTTC
CATRQINEQFF
>-|TRBD2|TRBJ2-1|TRBV28
TGTGCCAGCAGCCCCCCCGGGAGGGATGAGCAGTTCTTC
CASSPPGRDEQFF
>-|TRBD1|TRBJ2-7|TRBV24-1
TGTGCCACCAGTGATAATCGGGACAGGGGGCTCTACGAGCAGTACTTC
CATSDNRDRGLYEQYF
>-|-|TRBJ2-5|TRBV5-1
TGCGCCAGTAACAACCCAGGGGGGCAAGAGACCCAGTACTTC
CASNNPGGQETQYF
>once|-|TRBJ1-1|TRBV7-3
TGTGCCAGCAGACCCTCGGGGAGGAACACTGAAGCTTTCTTT
CASRPSGRNTEAFF
>-|-|TRBJ1-1|TRBV29-1
TGCAGCACCCAACCGACAGGGAACACTGAAGCTTTCTTT
CSTQPTGNTEAFF
>-|-|TRBJ2-2|TRBV29-1
TGCAGCGCCACACTCGAGGGGAACACCGGGGAGCTGTTTTTT
CSATLEGNTGELFF
>once|TRBD1|TRBJ1-2|TRBV6-5
TGTGCCAGCGGGAGTACAGGGGTGTTATCCTATGGCTACACCTTC
CASGSTGVLSYGYTF
>once|-|TRBJ1-2|TRBV6-6
TGTGCCGCCAGGGGCGGGGGGTATGGCTACACCTTC
CAARGGGYGYTF
>-|TRBD1|TRBJ2-7|TRBV6-5
TGTGCCAGCAGCCGTACCGGGACAGCCTACGAGCAGTACTTC
CASSRTGTAYEQYF
>-|-|TRBJ1-3|TRBV28
TGTGCCAGCATGCTAAGCTCTGGAAACACCATATATTTT
CASMLSSGNTIYF
>-|TRBD1|TRBJ1-2|TRBV3-1/TRBV3-2
TGTGCCAGCAGCCAAGAGACAGGGGGAAGTGGCTACACCTTC
CASSQETGGSGYTF
>-|-|TRBJ2-2|TRBV11-3
TGTGCCAGCAGCTCGATACCGGGGGCCGGGGAGCTGTTTTTT
CASSSIPGAGELFF
>few|TRBD1|TRBJ1-1|TRBV2
TGTGCCAGCAGTGAGAGGGACAGGGGGACTGAAGCTTTCTTT
CASSERDRGTEAFF
>-|TRBD1|TRBJ1-4|TRBV6-4
TGTGCCAGCGCGACAGGGGCAGGAGAAAAACTGTTTTTT
CASATGAGEKLFF
>-|-|TRBJ2-3|TRBV28
TGTGCCAGCAGTTTTCGGGATACGCAGTATTTT
CASSFRDTQYF
>-|-|TRBJ1-1|TRBV29-1
TGCAGCGTTGACGGAGGACGGCAATACACTGAAGCTTTCTTT
CSVDGGRQYTEAFF
>-|-|TRBJ1-1|TRBV19
TGTGCCAGTAGTATAGTCACCGGGAGGGACACTGAAGCTTTCTTT
CASSIVTGRDTEAFF
>-|TRBD1|TRBJ2-1|TRBV18
TGTGCCAGCTCACCCTCGACAGGGCACAATGAGCAGTTCTTC
CASSPSTGHNEQFF
>-|TRBD2|TRBJ2-5|TRBV4-3
TGCGCCAGCAGCACTAGCGGGGGGAAAGAGACCCAGTACTTC
CASSTSGGKETQYF
>-|-|TRBJ2-4|TRBV11-3
TGTGCCAGCAGCCCCACTGGTCTAGCCAAAAACATTCAGTACTTC
CASSPTGLAKNIQYF
>-|TRBD1|TRBJ2-2|TRBV7-3
TGTGCCAGCAGCTTAAGAGGGGGCGGGCCGAACACCGGGGAGCTGTTTTTT
CASSLRGGGPNTGELFF
>-|-|TRBJ2-2|TRBV5-5
TGTGCCAGCAGCTGGGGCCAGGGGAGGGTCACCGGGGAGCTGTTTTTT
CASSWGQGRVTGELFF
>-|-|TRBJ2-1|TRBV27
TGTGCCAGCAGTTTGCGCAATGAGCAGTTCTTC
CASSLRNEQFF
>-|TRBD2|TRBJ2-1|TRBV24-1
TGTGCCACCGGTCCGGCGGGGGGCCTTTACAATGAGCAGTTCTTC
CATGPAGGLYNEQFF
>few|-|TRBJ1-2|TRBV6-5
TGTGCCAGCAGTTACGGACTGTACTATGGCTACACCTTC
CASSYGLYYGYTF
>once|TRBD1|TRBJ2-7|TRBV6-5
TGTGCCAGCAGTTTACAGGGGGCGCAAAGCGGTTACGAGCAGTACTTC
CASSLQGAQSGYEQYF
>-|TRBD1|TRBJ1-6|TRBV28
TGTGCCAGCAGCTCCGGGACAGCCAATTCACCCCTCCACTTT
CASSSGTANSPLHF
>-|TRBD2|TRBJ2-3|TRBV28
TGTGCCAGCAGTCTCCCCCGGGGGGGCGCCTCCACAGATACGCAGTATTTT
CASSLPRGGASTDTQYF
>-|-|TRBJ2-3|TRBV20-1
TGCAGTGCTGAGCCCACAGATACGCAGTATTTT
CSAEPTDTQYF
>-|-|TRBJ1-2|TRBV19
TGTGCCAGTAGTAGCGACAGGTCCAACTATGGCTACACCTTC
CASSSDRSNYGYTF
>-|TRBD2|TRBJ2-4|TRBV28
TGTGCCAGCAGCATCCTGCTTGGGGGGAGGGAGAACATTCAGTACTTC
CASSILLGGRENIQYF
>few|-|TRBJ2-7|TRBV7-9
TGTGCCAGCAGCTTAACGGGACTCCTAGGAGACGAGCAGTACTTC
CASSLTGLLGDEQYF
>few|TRBD1|TRBJ2-1|TRBV9
TGTGCCAGCAGCCCCGGGACAGACTACAATGAGCAGTTCTTC
CASSPGTDYNEQFF
>-|-|TRBJ1-2|TRBV6-1
TGTGCCAGCAGTGACCGGGTCGGGGGCTACACCTTC
CASSDRVGGYTF
>-|TRBD2|TRBJ2-5|TRBV6-1
TGTGCCAGCAGTGAACTAGCGGGGGGGCCGAAGACCCAGTACTTC
CASSELAGGPKTQYF
>-|-|TRBJ2-3|TRBV5-1
TGCGCCAGCAGCACAGTGACTAGTAAGTCAGATACGCAGTATTTT
CASSTVTSKSDTQYF
>-|-|TRBJ2-2|TRBV7-8
TGTGCCAGCAGCTCGGACAGCTCCACCGGGGAGCTGTTTTTT
CASSSDSSTGELFF
>-|-|TRBJ1-3|TRBV5-5
TGTGCCAGCAGAAGAGGAGGTTCTGGAAACACCATATATTTT
CASRRGGSGNTIYF
>-|-|TRBJ1-2|TRBV11-1
TGTGCCAGCAGCTTAGACCTAGGTGGCTATGGCTACACCTTC
CASSLDLGGYGYTF
>-|-|TRBJ2-3|TRBV30
TGTGCCTGGAGTGGTGACCTAGGCACAGATACGCAGTATTTT
CAWSGDLGTDTQYF
>-|-|TRBJ1-1|TRBV9
TGTGCCAGCACCGAGGCTATGAACACTGAAGCTTTCTTT
CASTEAMNTEAFF
>-|TRBD1|TRBJ2-3|TRBV5-3
TGTGCCAGAAGCTTGGACAGGGGGCATCACAGATACGCAGTATTT
CARSLDRGHHRYAVF
>-|TRBD1|TRBJ2-3|TRBV6-5
TGTGCCAGCAGGGTGACAGGGGGCGCAGATACGCAGTATTTT
CASRVTGGADTQYF
>-|TRBD1|TRBJ1-2|TRBV19
TGTGCCAGTAGTAGACAGGACAGGCACAACTATGGCTACACCTTC
CASSRQDRHNYGYTF
>few|-|TRBJ2-5|TRBV5-4
TGTGCCAGCAGCCTCTCCGGACTCGGCCAAGAGACCCAGTACTTC
CASSLSGLGQETQYF
>-|-|TRBJ1-5|TRBV18
TGTGCCAGCTCACTTGGGGGCGGCAATCAGCCCCAGCATTTT
CASSLGGGNQPQHF
>once|-|TRBJ2-7|TRBV6-5
TGTGCCAGCAGGACGAACAGGGTTATGTACGAGCAGTACTTC
CASRTNRVMYEQYF
>-|TRBD1|TRBJ2-7|TRBV9
TGTGCCAGCAGCGTCCAGGGGGCGTGGGAGCAGTACTTC
CASSVQGAWEQYF
>once|-|TRBJ2-7|TRBV19
TGTGCCAGTAGTACGCGGGACAGCTCCTACGAGCAGTACTTC
CASSTRDSSYEQYF
>-|TRBD2|TRBJ2-2|TRBV5-1
TGCGCCAGCAGCTCCGGCGGACTAGGGAACACCGGGGAGCTGTTTTTT
CASSSGGLGNTGELFF